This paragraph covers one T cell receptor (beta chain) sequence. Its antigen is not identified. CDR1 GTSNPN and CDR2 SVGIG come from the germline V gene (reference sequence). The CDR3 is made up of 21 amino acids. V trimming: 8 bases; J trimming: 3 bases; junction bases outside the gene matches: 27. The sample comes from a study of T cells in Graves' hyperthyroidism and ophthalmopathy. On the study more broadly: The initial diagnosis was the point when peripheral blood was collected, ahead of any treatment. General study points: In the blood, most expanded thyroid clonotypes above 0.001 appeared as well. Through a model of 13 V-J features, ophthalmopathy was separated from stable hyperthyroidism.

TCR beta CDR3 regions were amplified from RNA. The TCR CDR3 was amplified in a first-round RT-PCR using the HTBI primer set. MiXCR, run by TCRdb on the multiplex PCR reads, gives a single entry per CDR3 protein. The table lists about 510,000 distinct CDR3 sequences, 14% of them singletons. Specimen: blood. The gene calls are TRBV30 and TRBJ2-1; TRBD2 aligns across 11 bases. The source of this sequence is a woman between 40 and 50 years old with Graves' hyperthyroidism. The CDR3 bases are TGTGCCGGGACCCCGGGGACAGGAGAATCAGGAGGGACTAGCGGCTACAATGAGCAGTTCTTC. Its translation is CAGTPGTGESGGTSGYNEQFF. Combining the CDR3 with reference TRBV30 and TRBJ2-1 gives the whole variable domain SQTIHQWPATLVQPVGSPLSLECTVEGTSNPNLYWYRQAAGRGLQLLFYSVGIGQISSEVPQNLSASRPQDRQFILSSKKLLLSDSGFYLCAGTPGTGESGGTSGYNEQFFGPGTRLTVL.